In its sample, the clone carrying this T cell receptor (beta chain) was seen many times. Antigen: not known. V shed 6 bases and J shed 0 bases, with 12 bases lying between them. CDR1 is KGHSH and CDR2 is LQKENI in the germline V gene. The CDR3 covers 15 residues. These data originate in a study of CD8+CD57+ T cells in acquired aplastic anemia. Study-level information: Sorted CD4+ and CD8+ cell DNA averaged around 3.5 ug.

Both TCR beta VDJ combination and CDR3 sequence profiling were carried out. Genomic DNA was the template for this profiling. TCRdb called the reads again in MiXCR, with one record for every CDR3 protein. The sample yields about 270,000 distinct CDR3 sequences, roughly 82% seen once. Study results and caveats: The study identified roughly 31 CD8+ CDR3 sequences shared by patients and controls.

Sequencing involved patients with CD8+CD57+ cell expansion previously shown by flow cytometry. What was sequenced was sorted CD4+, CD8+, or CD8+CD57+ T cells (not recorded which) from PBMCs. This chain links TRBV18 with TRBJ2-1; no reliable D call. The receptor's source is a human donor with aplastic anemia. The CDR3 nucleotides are TGTGCCAGCTCTCAAACTTCGAGCTCCTACAATGAGCAGTTCTTC. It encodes CASSQTSSSYNEQFF.